Following are 16 T cell receptor beta chains from one sample sequenced in a study of blood T cell repertoires in COVID-19. Clones were read by immunoSEQ multiplex PCR, and TCRdb kept only the in-frame ones, dropping some. The sample includes 110,000 to 150,000 clones, approximately 78% seen only once; the top ten take 5.5% to 7%. The sequencing input was PBMCs or T cells enriched from blood (not recorded which). The receptors originated from a woman aged 45-59 years who had recovered from COVID-19.

This sequence joins TRBV28 and TRBJ1-4; D is possibly TRBD1 (5 bases). The germline V gene encodes CDR1 MDHEN and CDR2 SYDVKM. The V end was cut by 7 bases, the J end by 4 bases, with 16 bases between. CDR3 length equals 15 residues. CDR3 in DNA: TGTGCCAGCACCCCTGCGACAGCTAATAATGAAAAACTGTTTTTT. As protein: CASTPATANNEKLFF. Complete variable domain (other parts from reference TRBV28 and TRBJ1-4): DVKVTQSSRYLVKRTGEKVFLECVQDMDHENMFWYRQDPGLGLRLIYFSYDVKMKEKGDIPEGYSVSREKKERFSLILESASTNQTSMYLCASTPATANNEKLFFGSGTQLSVL.

This clone is a singleton in its sample. This sequence joins TRBV30 and TRBJ1-6, with 9 bases matching TRBD1. Germline CDR1 reads GTSNPN; CDR2 reads SVGIG (reference sequence). CDR3 length: 15 amino acids. V dropped 6 bases and J dropped 7; count of bases not matched to a gene: 10. CDR3 loop: CACRDRANINSPLHF. The DNA of the CDR3 is TGTGCCTGCCGGGACAGGGCTAATATAAATTCACCCCTCCACTTT. Full variable domain (rest looked up from reference TRBV30 and TRBJ1-6): SQTIHQWPATLVQPVGSPLSLECTVEGTSNPNLYWYRQAAGRGLQLLFYSVGIGQISSEVPQNLSASRPQDRQFILSSKKLLLSDSGFYLCACRDRANINSPLHFGNGTRLTVT.

This clone was observed a few times. The chain combines TRBV19 with TRBJ2-7; tentatively, D is TRBD1 (5 bases). V lost 1 base, J lost 7 bases, and 8 bases lay in between. This CDR3 spans 12 amino acids. The germline gives CDR1 LNHDA, CDR2 SQIVND (reference sequence). The CDR3, as DNA: TGTGCCAGTAGTATAGCCCAGGGAGAGCAGTACTTC. This encodes CASSIAQGEQYF.

The rearrangement joins TRBV7-2 to TRBJ1-3; D is uncertain. The ends were cut back, 2 bases at V and 2 bases at J, with 10 bases in the middle. Per germline, CDR1 SGHTA and CDR2 FQGNSA. The CDR3 is 15 amino acids. CDR3 sequence (DNA): TGTGCCAGCAGCTTAATTGTTGGGCCTGGAAACACCATATATTTT. It translates to CASSLIVGPGNTIYF. The whole variable domain, remainder taken from reference TRBV7-2 and TRBJ1-3, is GAGVSQSPSNKVTEKGKDVELRCDPISGHTALYWYRQSLGQGLEFLIYFQGNSAPDKSGLPSDRFSAERTGGSVSTLTIQRTQQEDSAVYLCASSLIVGPGNTIYFGEGSWLTVV.

The chain is built from TRBV5-6 and TRBJ2-5; D may be TRBD2 (7 bases). In germline, CDR1 is SGHDT, CDR2 YYEEEE. Trimming removed 0 bases from V and 5 bases from J, with 14 bases in between. There are 15 residues in the CDR3. In DNA form, the CDR3 reads TGTGCCAGCAGCTTGGCAGGGGAGGGGCCGGAGACCCAGTACTTC. Protein sequence: CASSLAGEGPETQYF.

The gene calls are TRBV27 and TRBJ2-1; 9 bases are a match to TRBD1. V shed 2 bases, J shed 6 bases, and the junction held 5 bases outside the gene matches. The CDR3 is made up of 15 amino acids. Germline V gene sequence: CDR1 MNHEY, CDR2 SMNVEV (reference sequence). The CDR3 sequence is CASSLTGTGPNEQFF. The CDR3 bases are TGTGCCAGCAGTTTAACTGGGACAGGGCCCAATGAGCAGTTCTTC.

The chain combines TRBV5-6 with TRBJ1-2; TRBD1 agrees at 8 bases. CDR1 and CDR2 (germline): SGHDT, YYEEEE. There are 15 residues in the CDR3. Trimming at V came to 3 bases and at J to 8 bases, leaving 12 bases not matched to a gene. CDR3 amino acids: CASSSVMTGEFGYTF. For the CDR3, the DNA is TGTGCCAGCAGCTCAGTAATGACAGGGGAGTTCGGCTACACCTTC.

This clone was seen only once. The V and J genes are TRBV2 and TRBJ1-6; no definite D call. Between the trimmed V and J ends, which lost 9 bases and 7 bases, there was a span of 13 bases. This CDR3 spans 13 amino acids. Germline values: CDR1 SNHLY, CDR2 FYNNEI. CDR3 amino acids: CASWPEGNSPLHF. The DNA for the CDR3 is TGTGCCAGTTGGCCGGAGGGCAATTCACCCCTCCACTTT.

The CDR3 DNA follows: TGTGCCAGCAGCTTGGGGGCAGGGCCTAACTATGGCTACACCTTC. This translates into CASSLGAGPNYGYTF. The chain has TRBV5-4 and TRBJ1-2, with a weak D call TRBD1 (5 bases). Trimming shortened V by 0 bases and J by 0 bases, and 9 bases separated the two germline ends. Germline CDR1 SGHNT, CDR2 YYREEE (reference sequence). The CDR3 consists of 15 residues.

This clone is a singleton in its sample. The chain combines TRBV6-5 with TRBJ2-1, with TRBD2 identical over 9 bases. The junction had 6 bases not matched to a gene; V was cut back by 5 bases and J by 4 bases. This CDR3 region has 15 residues. CDR1 is MNHEY and CDR2 is SVGAGI in the germline V gene. The CDR3 is CASSRLADSYNEQFF. The CDR3, as DNA: TGTGCCAGCAGTCGACTAGCGGATAGTTACAATGAGCAGTTCTTC.

This clone has more than one count but fewer than ten. The rearrangement uses TRBV5-6 and TRBJ1-2, with D unclear. CDR3 size: 15 residues. V lost 6 bases and J lost 5, with 20 bases in between. Germline values: CDR1 SGHDT, CDR2 YYEEEE. Written as DNA, the CDR3 is TGTGCCAGCACCCCCCTACAAACCGACTTATATGGCTACACCTTC. Encoded protein: CASTPLQTDLYGYTF. Drawing the rest from reference TRBV5-6 and TRBJ1-2, the complete variable domain is DAGVTQSPTHLIKTRGQQVTLRCSPKSGHDTVSWYQQALGQGPQFIFQYYEEEERQRGNFPDRFSGHQFPNYSSELNVNALLLGDSALYLCASTPLQTDLYGYTFGSGTRLTVV.

This clone was found once. The genes are TRBV28 and TRBJ1-1, with a tentative D call TRBD1 (6 bases). V gave up 6 bases and J gave up 1 base, with 15 bases separating them. The CDR3 is made up of 15 amino acids. Germline CDR1 reads MDHEN; CDR2 reads SYDVKM. The CDR3 loop reads CASSRGGQGNTEAFF. Written as DNA, the CDR3 is TGTGCCAGCAGCCGGGGGGGGCAGGGGAACACTGAAGCTTTCTTT.

This clone was observed once. The rearrangement links TRBV28 to TRBJ2-1, with D possibly matching TRBD1 (5 bases). V lost 4 bases, J lost 10 bases, and 14 bases lay in between. This CDR3 has 13 residues. Germline V gives CDR1 MDHEN, CDR2 SYDVKM. The CDR3 spells CASSYQTGREQFF. In nucleotides, the CDR3 is TGTGCCAGCAGTTATCAAACAGGCAGGGAGCAGTTCTTC.

The chain joins TRBV7-6 to TRBJ1-6, with D perhaps TRBD1 (5 bases). The CDR3 has 16 amino acids. The ends were cut back, 5 bases at V and 8 bases at J, with 19 bases in the middle. CDR1 and CDR2 from the germline V gene are SGHVS and FNYEAQ. This chain's CDR3 is CASSPQVLQAHSPLHF. The CDR3 DNA reads as TGTGCCAGCAGCCCTCAGGTACTACAGGCTCATTCACCCCTCCACTTT.

The V call is TRBV27, the J call TRBJ1-6, with 8 bases that match TRBD1. CDR3 length: 14 residues. Germline trimming cut 6 bases from V and 7 bases from J; bases unmatched to any gene: 5. Per the germline V gene, CDR1 is MNHEY and CDR2 is SMNVEV (reference sequence). CDR3 loop: CASSLNRGNSPLHF. The CDR3 DNA reads TGTGCCAGCAGCCTTAACAGGGGGAATTCACCCCTCCACTTT.

The rearrangement uses TRBV20-1 and TRBJ1-2, with TRBD1 matching over 8 bases. V lost 3 bases, J lost 7 bases, and 10 bases stayed unmatched. This CDR3 spans 14 amino acids. Germline V CDR1 and CDR2: DFQATT, SNEGSKA (reference sequence). The chain's CDR3 is CSASYSGGRAGYTF. The CDR3 DNA reads TGCAGTGCTAGTTACTCAGGGGGCCGGGCTGGCTACACCTTC.